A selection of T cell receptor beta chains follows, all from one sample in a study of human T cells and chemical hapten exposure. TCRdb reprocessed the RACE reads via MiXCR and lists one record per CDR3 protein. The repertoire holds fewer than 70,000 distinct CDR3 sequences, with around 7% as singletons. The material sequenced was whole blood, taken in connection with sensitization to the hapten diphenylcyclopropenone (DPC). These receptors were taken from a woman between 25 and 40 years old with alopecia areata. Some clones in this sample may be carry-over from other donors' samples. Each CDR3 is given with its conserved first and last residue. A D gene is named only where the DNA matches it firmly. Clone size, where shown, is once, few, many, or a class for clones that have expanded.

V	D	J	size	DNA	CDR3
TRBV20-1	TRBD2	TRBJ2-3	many	TGCAGTGCTAGTAGGGGACTAGCGGGCCGCACAGATACGCAGTATTTT	CSASRGLAGRTDTQYF
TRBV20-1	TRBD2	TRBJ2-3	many	TGCAGTGCTCCCGGAGGGAGCGGGGGGTATATGGATACGCAGTATTTT	CSAPGGSGGYMDTQYF
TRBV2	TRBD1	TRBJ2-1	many	TGTGCCAGCAGTGGTGCGGCAGGGGGCTCCTACAATGAGCAGTTCTTC	CASSGAAGGSYNEQFF
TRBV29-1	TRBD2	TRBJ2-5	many	TGCAGCGTTGAACCCACTAGCGGGGCGAGCCCGTACTTC	CSVEPTSGASPYF
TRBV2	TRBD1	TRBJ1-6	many	TGTGCCAGCAGTGAAAGGACAGGGAGCTCCTATAATTCACCCCTCCACTTT	CASSERTGSSYNSPLHF
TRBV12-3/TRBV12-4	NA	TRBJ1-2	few	TGTGCCAGCAGTTTAGATACAGGACTCACCACCCATGGCGACACCTTC	CASSLDTGLTTHGDTF
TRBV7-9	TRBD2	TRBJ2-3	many	TGTGCCAGCAACGGCGGGGGGAAGACCACAGATACGCAGTATTTT	CASNGGGKTTDTQYF
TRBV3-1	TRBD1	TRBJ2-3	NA	TGTGCCAGCAGCCAGGTCCGGACAGGGGGGCCAGATACGCAGTATTTT	CASSQVRTGGPDTQYF
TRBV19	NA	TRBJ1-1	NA	TGTGCCAGTAGTATGTCTGGTTGGAGCACTGAAGCTTTCTTT	CASSMSGWSTEAFF
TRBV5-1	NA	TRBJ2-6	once	TGCGCCAGCAGGGCGGCGTCTGGGGCCAACGTCCTGACTTTC	CASRAASGANVLTF
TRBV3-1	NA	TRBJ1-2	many	TGTGCCAGCAGCCCCACCGGTAACTATGGCTACACCTTC	CASSPTGNYGYTF
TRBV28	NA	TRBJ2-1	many	TGTGCCAGCCGTCTGGGAGGGGACATGTACAATGAGCAGTTCTTC	CASRLGGDMYNEQFF
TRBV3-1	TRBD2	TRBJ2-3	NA	TGTGCCAGCAGCCATCTAGCGGGGGCCAGCACAGATACGCAGTATTTT	CASSHLAGASTDTQYF
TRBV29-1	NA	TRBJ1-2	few	TGCAGCGTTGATCTCCACCTATCTGATGGCTACACCTTC	CSVDLHLSDGYTF
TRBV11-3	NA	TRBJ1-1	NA	TGTGCCAGCAGCGGAGGGCCCCTGAACACTGAAGCTTTCTTT	CASSGGPLNTEAFF
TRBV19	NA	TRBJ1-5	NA	TGTGCCAGTAGTATAGATCTAAGTCAGCCCCAGCATTTT	CASSIDLSQPQHF
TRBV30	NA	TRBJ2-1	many	TGTGCCTGGAGTAAATCGGGGGAAGAGCAGTTCTTC	CAWSKSGEEQFF
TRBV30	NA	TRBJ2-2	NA	TGTGCCTGGAGTGGGGGGACGAACACCGGGGAGCTGTTTTTT	CAWSGGTNTGELFF
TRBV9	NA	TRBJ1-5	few	TGTGCCAGCAGCGTAGGCGGGGACCCCAAACCCGATCAGCCCCAGCATTTT	CASSVGGDPKPDQPQHF
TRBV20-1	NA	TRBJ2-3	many	TGCAGTGCTTTCGATTGGGCGGATACGCAGTATTTT	CSAFDWADTQYF
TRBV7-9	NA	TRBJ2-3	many	TGTGCCAGCAGCTTAGTGAGGGGGAGCACAGATACGCAGTATTTT	CASSLVRGSTDTQYF
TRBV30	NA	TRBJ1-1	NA	TGTGCCTGGAGTGTAGGAGACCGAGCTTTCTTT	CAWSVGDRAFF
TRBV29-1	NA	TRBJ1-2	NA	TGCAGCGTTAAAACAGGGTCCTATGGCTACACCTTC	CSVKTGSYGYTF
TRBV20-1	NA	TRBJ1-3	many	TGCAGTGCTAGAGACGGGAGGGGGTCTACTGGAAACACCATATATTTT	CSARDGRGSTGNTIYF
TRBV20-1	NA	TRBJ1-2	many	TGCAGTGCTAGAGACGGAAGGGGAATTTCTTATGGCTACACCTTC	CSARDGRGISYGYTF
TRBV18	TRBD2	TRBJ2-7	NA	TGTGCCAGCTCACGAGGACTAGCGGGGGGTTTCAACTCCTACGAGCAGTACTTC	CASSRGLAGGFNSYEQYF
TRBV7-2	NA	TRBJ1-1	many	TGTGCCAGCAGCTTGAACAGGGACACTGAAGCTTTCTTT	CASSLNRDTEAFF
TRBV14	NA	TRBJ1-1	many	TGTGCCAGCAGCCAAAGTATGTCCACGGTGAACACTAGGAACACTGAAGCTTTCTTT	CASSQSMSTVNTRNTEAFF
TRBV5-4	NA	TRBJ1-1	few	TGTGCCAGCAGCACACCGTCACAGGGGAACACTGAAGCTTTCTTT	CASSTPSQGNTEAFF
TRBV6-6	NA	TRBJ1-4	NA	TGTGCCAGCAGTAGGAGTAACGGAGATGAAAAACTGTTTTTT	CASSRSNGDEKLFF
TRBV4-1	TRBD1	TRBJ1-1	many	TGCGCCAGCAGCAGACAGGGTGGGGAGGTCACTGAAGCTTTCTTT	CASSRQGGEVTEAFF
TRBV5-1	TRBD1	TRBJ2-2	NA	TGCGCCAGCAGCTTCCAGGGGGCGCTTACCGGGGAGCTGTTTTTT	CASSFQGALTGELFF
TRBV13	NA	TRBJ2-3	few	TGTGCCAGCAGTCGGGATTATAGCACAGATACGCAGTATTTT	CASSRDYSTDTQYF
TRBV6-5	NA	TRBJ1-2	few	TGTGCCAGCAAACCCTCCGGCCGGGGTGTTCGCTATGGCTACACCTTC	CASKPSGRGVRYGYTF
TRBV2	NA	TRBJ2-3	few	TGTGTCAGCATTAGGGACTCTAGCACAGATACGCAGTATTTT	CVSIRDSSTDTQYF
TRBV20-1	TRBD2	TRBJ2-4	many	TGCAGTGCTCCAACGGGGGGATCCAAAAACATTCAGTACTTC	CSAPTGGSKNIQYF
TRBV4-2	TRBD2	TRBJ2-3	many	TGTGCCAGCAGCCAAGAGACTAGCGGTGGAGATACGCAGTATTTT	CASSQETSGGDTQYF
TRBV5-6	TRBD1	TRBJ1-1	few	TGTGCCAGCAGCTTCCTCTGGACAGGGGCGATTGGTGTAGGCACTGAAGCTTTCTTT	CASSFLWTGAIGVGTEAFF
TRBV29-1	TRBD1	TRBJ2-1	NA	TGCAGCGTTGTCTTTCGTGGCCAGGGACAGGGACGGGGCAATGAGCAGTTCTTC	CSVVFRGQGQGRGNEQFF
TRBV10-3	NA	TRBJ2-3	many	TGTGCCATCAGCCACGGACAGATCACAGATACGCAGTATTTT	CAISHGQITDTQYF
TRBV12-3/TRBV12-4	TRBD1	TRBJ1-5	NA	TGTGCCAGCAGTAATACAGGGGACCGATATAGCAATCAGCCCCAGCATTTT	CASSNTGDRYSNQPQHF
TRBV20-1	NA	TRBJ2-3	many	TGCAGTGCTAGAGATCAAGCTCTTGCTGTAACAGATACGCAGTATTTT	CSARDQALAVTDTQYF
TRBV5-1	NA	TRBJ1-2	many	TGCGCCAGCAGCTTGGTGGCCACAGTTATTCGCCGTGGCTACACCTTC	CASSLVATVIRRGYTF
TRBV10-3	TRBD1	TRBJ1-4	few	TGTGCCATCAGTGTTGACAGGGGAAGACTGTTTTTT	CAISVDRGRLFF
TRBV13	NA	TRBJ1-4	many	TGTGCCAGCAGCTTAGGAGCAAGAAGGGGGTTAACTAATGAAAAACTGTTTTTT	CASSLGARRGLTNEKLFF
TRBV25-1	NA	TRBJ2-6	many	TGTGCCAGCAGTGTACCGGGACGTAGCCTCTCTGGGGCCAACGTCCTGACTTTC	CASSVPGRSLSGANVLTF
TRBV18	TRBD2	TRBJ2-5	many	TGTGCCAGCTCACCACGGACGGAGCCCGGGGGGGAGACCCAGTACTTC	CASSPRTEPGGETQYF
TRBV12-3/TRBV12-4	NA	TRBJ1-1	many	TGTGCCAGCAGTCCATTTCCGGGGCCCACTGAAGCTTTCTTT	CASSPFPGPTEAFF